This T cell receptor beta chain is drawn from a study of control samples from healthy donors and cancer patients. Sequencing used immunoSEQ multiplex PCR; TCRdb keeps in-frame clones, though not all of them. Here the sample spans some 150,000 clones, roughly 94% being singletons. Per germline, CDR1 LGHNA and CDR2 YNFKEQ. The V gene lost 4 bases and the J gene lost 7 bases, with 17 bases spanning the gap. The length of the CDR3 is 14 residues. Sequencing was carried out using blood. The TCR sequence derives from a man aged 35-49 years in good health. The chain is built from TRBV4-2 and TRBJ2-7, with D uncertain. The CDR3 DNA follows: TGTGCCAGCAGCCTGGACCCGAGCTGGGGAGAGCAGTACTTC. The encoded protein is CASSLDPSWGEQYF.